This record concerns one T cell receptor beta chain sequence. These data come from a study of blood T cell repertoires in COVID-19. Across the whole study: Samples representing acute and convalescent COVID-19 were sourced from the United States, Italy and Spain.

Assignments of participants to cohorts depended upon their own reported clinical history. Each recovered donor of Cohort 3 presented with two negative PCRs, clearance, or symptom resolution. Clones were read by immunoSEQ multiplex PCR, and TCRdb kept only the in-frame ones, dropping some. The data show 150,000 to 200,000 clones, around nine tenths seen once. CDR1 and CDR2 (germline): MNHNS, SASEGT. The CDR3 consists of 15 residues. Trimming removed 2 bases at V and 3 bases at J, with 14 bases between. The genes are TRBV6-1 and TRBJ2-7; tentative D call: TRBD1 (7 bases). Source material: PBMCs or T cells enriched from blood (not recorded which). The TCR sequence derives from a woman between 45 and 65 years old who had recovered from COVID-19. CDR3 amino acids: CASSERGDRLYEQYF. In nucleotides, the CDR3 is TGTGCCAGCAGTGAAAGGGGGGACAGACTCTACGAGCAGTACTTC.